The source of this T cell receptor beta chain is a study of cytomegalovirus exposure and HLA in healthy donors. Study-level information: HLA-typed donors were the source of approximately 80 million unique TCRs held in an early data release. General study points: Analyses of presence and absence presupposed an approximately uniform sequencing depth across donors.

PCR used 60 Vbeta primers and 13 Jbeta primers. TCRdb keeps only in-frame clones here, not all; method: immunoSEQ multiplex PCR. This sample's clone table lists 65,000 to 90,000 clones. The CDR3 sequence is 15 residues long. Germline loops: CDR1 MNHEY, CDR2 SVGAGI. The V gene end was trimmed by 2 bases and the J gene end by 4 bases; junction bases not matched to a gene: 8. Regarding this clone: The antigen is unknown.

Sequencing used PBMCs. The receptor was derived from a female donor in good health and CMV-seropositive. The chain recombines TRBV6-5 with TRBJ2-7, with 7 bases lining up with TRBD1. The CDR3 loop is CASSYGKGAPYEQYF. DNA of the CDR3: TGTGCCAGCAGTTACGGCAAGGGGGCGCCGTACGAGCAGTACTTC.